This TCR beta chain was obtained from a study of technical replicates of blood from a handful of donors. The CDR3 has 12 residues. With V trimmed by 5 bases and J by 1 base, 1 base remained unmatched. The germline V gene has CDR1 GTSNPN and CDR2 SVGIG (reference sequence). Libraries were prepared by immunoSEQ multiplex PCR; TCRdb keeps only in-frame clonotypes and omits some of them. Of 70,000 to 85,000 clones in the sample, about 92% were seen once. The genes are TRBV30 and TRBJ2-7; 8 positions agree with TRBD1. Sequenced sample: T cells isolated from PBMCs. This TCR was recovered from a human donor in good health. The CDR3 loop is CAWDRGSYEQYF. CDR3 DNA: TGTGCCTGGGACAGGGGATCCTACGAGCAGTACTTC. The variable domain in full, completed from reference TRBV30 and TRBJ2-7, reads SQTIHQWPATLVQPVGSPLSLECTVEGTSNPNLYWYRQAAGRGLQLLFYSVGIGQISSEVPQNLSASRPQDRQFILSSKKLLLSDSGFYLCAWDRGSYEQYFGPGTRLTVT.